The clone carrying this T cell receptor (beta chain) was detected only a few times. Chain pairing is unknown; alpha and beta were sequenced separately. The table came from immunoSEQ multiplex PCR; TCRdb's copy has only in-frame clones and leaves some out. Here the sample spans approximately 59,000 clones, roughly 88% being singletons. Cells were sorted from thawed PBMC rested overnight and stained with GMM-loaded CD1B tetramer, viability dye and anti-CD3. The lipid loaded on the CD1B tetramers was C32 glucose monomycolate from Rhodococcus equi. Before cryopreservation, the sorted PBMC lost their CD14-expressing monocytes. About 94,000 tetramer-negative cells were sorted from each donor. These data come from a study of T cells in tuberculosis. Across the study: The T cells targeted glucose monomycolate, a mycobacterial lipid, via CD1B.

The CDR3 covers 11 residues. CDR1 is LNHDA, CDR2 SQIVND, per germline (reference sequence). V gave up 5 bases and J gave up 6 bases, with 8 bases separating them. This clonotype was sampled from an adult woman with latent tuberculosis. V is TRBV19 and J is TRBJ2-7, with D unresolved. The specimen was CD1b-GMM tetramer-negative cells sorted from PBMCs. This CDR3 reads CASSDFLEQYF. In DNA form, the CDR3 reads TGTGCCAGTAGTGACTTCCTCGAGCAGTACTTC.